This entry features one TCR beta chain sequence. As yet, its antigen is unknown. The data derive from a study of cytomegalovirus exposure and HLA in healthy donors. Regarding the study as a whole: Sequencing likely generated an artifact that appeared as a cluster of highly shared sequence variants.

The CDR3 is made up of 14 amino acids. Germline loops: CDR1 SGHTA, CDR2 FQGNSA. Trimming left V 1 base short and J 2 bases short, with 9 bases between. PCR primers comprised 60 Vbeta and 13 Jbeta primers. Repertoires were generated with immunoSEQ multiplex PCR, while TCRdb's copy carries only in-frame clones and drops some. The table records 80,000 to 130,000 clones, around 80% of them present only once. The rearrangement joins TRBV7-2 to TRBJ2-7; no clear D gene. Source material: PBMCs. This sequence originates from a woman aged 18-35 years in good health and CMV-seronegative. Here the CDR3 reads CASSLGGRPYEQYF. CDR3 coding DNA: TGTGCCAGCAGCTTAGGAGGCAGACCCTACGAGCAGTACTTC. Full variable domain (rest looked up from reference TRBV7-2 and TRBJ2-7): GAGVSQSPSNKVTEKGKDVELRCDPISGHTALYWYRQSLGQGLEFLIYFQGNSAPDKSGLPSDRFSAERTGGSVSTLTIQRTQQEDSAVYLCASSLGGRPYEQYFGPGTRLTVT.